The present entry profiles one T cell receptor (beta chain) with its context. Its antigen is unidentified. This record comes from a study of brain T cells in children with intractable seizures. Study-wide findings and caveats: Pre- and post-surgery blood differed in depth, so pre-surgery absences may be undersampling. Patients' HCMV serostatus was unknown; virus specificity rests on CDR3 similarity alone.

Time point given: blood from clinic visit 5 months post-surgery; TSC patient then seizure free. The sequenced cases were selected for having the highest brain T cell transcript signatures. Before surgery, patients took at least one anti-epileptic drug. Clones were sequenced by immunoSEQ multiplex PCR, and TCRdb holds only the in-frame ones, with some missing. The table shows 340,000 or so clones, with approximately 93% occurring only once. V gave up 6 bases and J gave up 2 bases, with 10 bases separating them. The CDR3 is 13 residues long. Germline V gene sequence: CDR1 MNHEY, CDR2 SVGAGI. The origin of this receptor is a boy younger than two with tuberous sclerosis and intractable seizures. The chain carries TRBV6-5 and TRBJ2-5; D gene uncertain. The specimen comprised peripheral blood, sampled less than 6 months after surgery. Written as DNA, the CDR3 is TGTGCCAGCAGCACAAATCCGCAAGAGACCCAGTACTTC. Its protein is CASSTNPQETQYF.